A selection of T cell receptor beta chains follows, all from one sample in a study of chemoradiotherapy in HPV16-positive cancers. Data came from immunoSEQ multiplex PCR; TCRdb stores just in-frame clones and leaves some out. This table has 15,000 or so clones, almost 90% appearing once. The source was blood, collected from a patient who underwent chemoradiotherapy. These receptors were taken from a human donor with HPV-associated anogenital cancer. Both conserved end residues are part of each CDR3. The D gene is left open where the match is weak. The listing skips clone size in some rows; elsewhere it reads once, few, many or a size class.

J	V	D	length	size	CDR3	DNA
TRBJ2-2	TRBV7-9	-	14	-	CASSLEQITGELFF	TGTGCCAGCAGCTTAGAGCAGATCACCGGGGAGCTGTTTTTT
TRBJ1-1	TRBV27	-	14	-	CASSHQGRDAEAFF	TGTGCCAGCAGTCATCAGGGAAGGGACGCTGAAGCTTTCTTT
TRBJ2-2	TRBV7-9	TRBD1	15	-	CASSPGTGGTGELFF	TGTGCCAGCAGCCCTGGGACAGGGGGAACCGGGGAGCTGTTTTTT
TRBJ2-5	TRBV5-5	TRBD2	16	-	CASSLLAGYDQETQYF	TGTGCCAGCAGCTTACTAGCGGGATATGATCAAGAGACCCAGTACTTC
TRBJ2-2	TRBV5-4	TRBD1	16	-	CASSSGQERSTGELFF	TGTGCCAGCAGCTCGGGACAGGAACGTTCGACCGGGGAGCTGTTTTTT
TRBJ1-2	TRBV7-9	TRBD1	15	-	CASRPTGTVPYGYTF	TGTGCCAGCAGGCCCACAGGGACAGTCCCCTATGGCTACACCTTC
TRBJ1-2	TRBV2	-	15	-	CASSRDYTSNYGYTF	TGTGCCAGCAGTAGGGACTACACCTCTAACTATGGCTACACCTTC
TRBJ1-1	TRBV7-3	-	13	-	CASSPTSSGGAFF	TGTGCCAGCAGCCCCACATCCTCAGGAGGAGCTTTCTTT
TRBJ1-6	TRBV6-1	-	14	-	CASSERAENSPLHF	TGTGCCAGCAGTGAACGGGCGGAGAATTCACCCCTCCACTTT
TRBJ2-7	TRBV19	-	13	-	CASSIKGGYEQYF	TGTGCCAGTAGTATTAAAGGGGGCTACGAGCAGTACTTC
TRBJ2-5	TRBV13	TRBD2	15	-	CASSLGLAGVETQYF	TGTGCCAGCAGCCTAGGACTAGCGGGAGTCGAGACCCAGTACTTC
TRBJ2-5	TRBV4-1	TRBD2	15	-	CASSQLAGREETQYF	TGCGCCAGCAGCCAACTAGCGGGGAGGGAAGAGACCCAGTACTTC
TRBJ2-7	TRBV7-9	-	12	-	CATSGLTYEQYF	TGTGCCACTTCTGGGCTCACCTACGAGCAGTACTTC
TRBJ1-6	TRBV10-2	-	12	-	CASRLQNSPLHF	TGCGCCAGTCGCCTCCAGAATTCACCCCTCCACTTT
TRBJ2-7	TRBV5-1	TRBD2	19	-	CASSSSGTSGRSHLSEQYF	TGCGCCAGCAGCTCCTCCGGGACTAGCGGGAGGTCCCACTTAAGCGAGCAGTACTTC
TRBJ1-1	TRBV6-5	-	12	-	CASNALGTEAFF	TGTGCCAGCAACGCCTTGGGCACTGAAGCTTTCTTT
TRBJ1-1	TRBV6-4	-	13	-	CARTGLSMAEAFF	TGTGCCCGAACTGGACTGAGCATGGCTGAAGCTTTCTTT
TRBJ1-4	TRBV10-1	TRBD1	19	-	CASSEGWTGGAATNEKLFF	TGCGCCAGCAGTGAAGGATGGACAGGAGGGGCTGCAACTAATGAAAAACTGTTTTTT
TRBJ2-2	TRBV5-5	-	17	-	CASSSTTGGFGTGELFF	TGTGCCAGCAGCTCCACTACCGGGGGATTCGGGACCGGGGAGCTGTTTTTT
TRBJ1-5	TRBV2	-	15	-	CASTREDFGNQPQHF	TGTGCCAGCACGAGGGAGGATTTTGGCAATCAGCCCCAGCATTTT
TRBJ2-2	TRBV10-3	-	15	-	CAISDPGRGKGELFF	TGTGCCATCAGTGACCCGGGACGGGGTAAGGGGGAGCTGTTTTTT
TRBJ1-5	TRBV28	-	17	-	CASSPLLIGRGNQPQHF	TGTGCCAGCAGTCCCCTGCTCATCGGGAGGGGCAATCAGCCCCAGCATTTT
TRBJ2-7	TRBV6-1	-	12	-	CASMAMTYEQYF	TGTGCCAGCATGGCAATGACCTACGAGCAGTACTTC
TRBJ2-5	TRBV5-6	-	11	-	CASSLKETQYF	TGTGCCAGCAGCTTAAAAGAGACCCAGTACTTC
TRBJ2-3	TRBV7-2	TRBD2	19	-	CASSQAGTSGRGYTDTQYF	TGTGCCAGCAGCCAAGCCGGGACTAGCGGAAGAGGGTACACAGATACGCAGTATTTT
TRBJ2-4	TRBV7-9	-	12	-	CASSSEPNIQYF	TGTGCCAGCAGCTCGGAACCTAACATTCAGTACTTC
TRBJ1-2	TRBV9	-	13	-	CASSATAGYGYTF	TGTGCCAGCAGCGCGACAGCGGGCTATGGCTACACCTTC
TRBJ1-4	TRBV7-9	-	17	once	CASSLDVQGQFDEKLFF	TGTGCCAGCAGCTTAGATGTGCAGGGACAATTTGACGAAAAACTGTTTTTT
TRBJ1-3	TRBV19	-	14	-	CASNPGHSGNTIYF	TGTGCCAGCAATCCGGGCCACTCTGGAAACACCATATATTTT
TRBJ2-5	TRBV20-1	-	10	-	CSALGRPQYF	TGCAGTGCCCTGGGGCGGCCCCAGTACTTC
TRBJ1-1	TRBV28	TRBD1	14	-	CASSQGQVDTEAFF	TGTGCCAGCAGTCAGGGACAGGTTGACACTGAAGCTTTCTTT
TRBJ1-3	TRBV7-6	-	15	-	CASSSWEGTGNTIYF	TGTGCCAGCAGTTCCTGGGAGGGGACAGGAAACACCATATATTTT
TRBJ1-1	TRBV10-3	-	14	-	CAISESGPNTEAFF	TGTGCCATCAGTGAGTCAGGGCCAAACACTGAAGCTTTCTTT
TRBJ2-1	TRBV5-5	TRBD2	14	-	CASSLSGSANEQFF	TGTGCCAGCAGCTTGAGCGGGAGCGCCAATGAGCAGTTCTTC
TRBJ2-2	TRBV28	TRBD1	16	-	CASSLSGTANTGELFF	TGTGCCAGCAGTTTATCGGGGACAGCGAACACCGGGGAGCTGTTTTTT
TRBJ1-2	TRBV25-1	TRBD1	15	-	CASSEYYRGNDGYTF	TGTGCCAGCAGTGAATATTACAGGGGTAATGATGGCTACACCTTC
TRBJ1-5	TRBV28	-	17	-	CASSFPIGTGSFQPQHF	TGTGCCAGCAGTTTCCCTATCGGCACAGGGAGTTTTCAGCCCCAGCATTTT
TRBJ2-1	TRBV19	-	16	-	CASSIKGGSSYNEQFF	TGTGCCAGTAGTATTAAGGGGGGTAGCTCCTACAATGAGCAGTTCTTC
TRBJ2-7	TRBV6-5	-	15	-	CASSAAQRSSYEQYF	TGTGCCAGCAGTGCGGCCCAGCGGAGCTCCTACGAGCAGTACTTC
TRBJ1-1	TRBV4-1	-	15	-	CASSQNIKRGPEAFF	TGCGCCAGCAGCCAAAATATAAAACGGGGCCCCGAAGCTTTCTTT
TRBJ2-1	TRBV25-1	TRBD2	15	-	CASTATSGRGNEQFF	TGTGCCAGCACTGCCACTAGCGGGAGGGGGAATGAGCAGTTCTTC
TRBJ1-5	TRBV5-6	-	15	-	CASSLGGRVNQPQHF	TGTGCCAGCAGCTTGGGGGGCCGGGTCAATCAGCCCCAGCATTTT